Following are 14 T cell receptor beta chains from one sample sequenced in a study of molecular identifiers for immune sequencing clone quantification. TCRdb passed the PCR reads through MiXCR, listing each CDR3 protein once. The repertoire includes approximately 500,000 distinct CDR3 sequences, about 25% of them detected once, and around 0.76% sits in the top ten. Sequenced: naive CD8+ T cells from blood, with Jurkat cell RNA spiked in. Subset defined: FACS-sorted CD8+CD4-CCR7+CD45RA+ naive T cells. These receptors all come from a human donor in good health. Some libraries in this study had Jurkat cell RNA spiked in.

This clonotype was counted a few times. The CDR3 DNA sequence: TGTGCCAGCAGCGCACCGACAGGGGGTGTAGGCCCAGTCTACGAGCAGTACTTC. Encoded protein: CASSAPTGGVGPVYEQYF. V and J are TRBV5-5 and TRBJ2-7; 9 nucleotides match TRBD1. Germline assignment: CDR1 SGHKS and CDR2 YYEKEE (reference sequence). The ends lost 4 bases at V and 3 bases at J; junction bases unmatched: 17. The CDR3 contains 18 residues.

Many counts were recorded for this clonotype. The DNA for the CDR3 is TGTGCCAGCAGCCCCGTAGTAGGGGAATCTACCGGGGAGCTGTTTTTT. Its protein is CASSPVVGESTGELFF. The V gene is TRBV7-9, the J gene TRBJ2-2; a weak D match, TRBD1 (5 bases). This CDR3 has 16 amino acids. With 5 bases removed from V and 5 bases from J, the gap between germline ends came to 18 bases. The germline CDR1 and CDR2 sequences are SEHNR and FQNEAQ (reference sequence).

The rearrangement joins TRBV4-2 to TRBJ2-1; TRBD1 matches 7 bases. Germline CDR1 LGHNA, CDR2 YNFKEQ. The CDR3 loop spans 17 amino acids. Trimming removed 2 bases from V and 0 bases from J; junction bases left unmatched: 7. CDR3 loop: CASSQTHRDSSYNEQFF. CDR3 DNA: TGTGCCAGCAGCCAAACCCACCGGGACAGCTCCTACAATGAGCAGTTCTTC.

V usage is TRBV20-1 and J usage is TRBJ2-7; D unclear. The V and J ends lost 6 bases and 3 bases respectively, with 24 bases between them. The CDR3 totals 16 residues. The germline CDR1 and CDR2 sequences are DFQATT and SNEGSKA (reference sequence). CDR3 loop: CSAAQLSTGHGYEQYF. CDR3 in DNA: TGCAGTGCCGCACAACTCTCGACGGGCCATGGCTACGAGCAGTACTTC.

As for this clonotype: Being one base from a much bigger clone, this may be a read error. CDR3 nucleotide sequence: TGCGCCGGCAGCCCAGGGACTAGCGGGAGCGATAATGAGCAGTTCTTC. It is translated as CAGSPGTSGSDNEQFF. The chain combines TRBV4-3 with TRBJ2-1, with 14 bases fitting TRBD2. CDR3 length: 16 amino acids. Germline CDR1 LGHNA, CDR2 YSLEER.

This rearrangement joins TRBV5-6 to TRBJ2-7; possible D gene TRBD1, 7 bases. Trimming removed 3 bases at V and 2 bases at J, with 15 bases between. This CDR3 has 15 amino acids. Germline values: CDR1 SGHDT, CDR2 YYEEEE. The CDR3 region has the DNA TGTGCCAGCAGCTGGGCGGGACAGTGGGCCTACGAGCAGTACTTC. This encodes CASSWAGQWAYEQYF. Full variable domain (rest looked up from reference TRBV5-6 and TRBJ2-7): DAGVTQSPTHLIKTRGQQVTLRCSPKSGHDTVSWYQQALGQGPQFIFQYYEEEERQRGNFPDRFSGHQFPNYSSELNVNALLLGDSALYLCASSWAGQWAYEQYFGPGTRLTVT.

This clonotype was seen only a few times. V and J are TRBV18 and TRBJ2-7; TRBD1 matches 8 bases. The CDR3 runs to 16 residues. CDR1 and CDR2 from the germline V gene are KGHSH and LQKENI. The trim removed 3 bases at V and 4 bases at J, leaving 11 bases unmatched. For the CDR3, the DNA is TGTGCCAGCTCACCTTCCGGGACAGGAGACTGGTACGAGCAGTACTTC. It specifies CASSPSGTGDWYEQYF.

This chain joins TRBV16 and TRBJ1-4; D not resolved. The CDR3 sequence is 12 residues long. The V end lost 1 base, the J end lost 5 bases, and 2 bases lay between the germline ends. Germline values: CDR1 KGHSY, CDR2 FQNENV. The CDR3 loop is CASSQWNEKLFF. The CDR3 region has the DNA TGTGCCAGCAGCCAATGGAATGAAAAACTGTTTTTT.

The CDR3 loop reads CASSVSGGADTQYF. The CDR3 DNA sequence: TGTGCCAGCAGCGTAAGCGGGGGCGCAGATACGCAGTATTTT. This chain connects TRBV9 to TRBJ2-3, with 8 bases aligning to TRBD2. CDR3 length: 14 amino acids. Trimming cost V 1 base and J 4 bases; bases outside gene matches: 2. Germline V gene lookup returns CDR1 SGDLS and CDR2 YYNGEE.

This clonotype was detected ten times or more. The V and J genes are TRBV3-1 and TRBJ2-3, with a weak D call TRBD2 (6 bases). The germline V gene encodes CDR1 LGHDT and CDR2 YNNKEL (reference sequence). Trimming stripped 4 bases from V and 1 base from J, with 15 bases between. This CDR3 spans 16 amino acids. CDR3 nucleotide sequence: TGTGCCAGCAGCCGCGGGACTGGCCTCGGCACAGATACGCAGTATTTT. Encoded protein: CASSRGTGLGTDTQYF.

This clonotype turned up a few times. This chain links TRBV20-1 with TRBJ2-7; D unclear. There are 13 residues in the CDR3. V dropped 2 bases and J dropped 1 base, with 9 bases sitting between them. CDR1 DFQATT and CDR2 SNEGSKA come from the germline V gene (reference sequence). CDR3 DNA: TGCAGTGCTAGACCCACGACATCCTACGAGCAGTACTTC. This sequence encodes CSARPTTSYEQYF.

The chain carries TRBV6-2 or TRBV6-3 and TRBJ2-6; possible D gene TRBD2, 6 bases. Deletions cut 2 bases from V and 1 base from J, with 15 bases between. The CDR3 totals 18 residues. Germline CDR1 reads MNHEY; CDR2 reads SVGEGT. The CDR3 sequence is CASSYEEGLPSGANVLTF. The CDR3 bases are TGTGCCAGCAGTTACGAGGAGGGGCTCCCATCTGGGGCCAACGTCCTGACTTTC.

This chain links TRBV24-1 with TRBJ2-1, with TRBD1 matching over 9 bases. Trimming removed 4 bases from V and 1 base from J; junction bases left unmatched: 4. Germline V lookup: CDR1 KGHDR, CDR2 SFDVKD. The CDR3 spans 16 residues. The CDR3 bases are TGTGCCACCAGTGACCCACAGGGGGCTTCCTACAATGAGCAGTTCTTC. Its protein product is CATSDPQGASYNEQFF.

The chain recombines TRBV5-1 with TRBJ2-5; TRBD1 might be the D (5 bases). V lost 4 bases and J 2 bases, leaving 12 bases between the germline ends. The CDR3 loop spans 14 amino acids. CDR1 SGHRS and CDR2 YFSETQ come from the germline V gene. This chain's CDR3 is CASSPRQTQETQYF. As DNA, the CDR3 is TGCGCCAGCAGCCCCCGACAGACTCAAGAGACCCAGTACTTC.